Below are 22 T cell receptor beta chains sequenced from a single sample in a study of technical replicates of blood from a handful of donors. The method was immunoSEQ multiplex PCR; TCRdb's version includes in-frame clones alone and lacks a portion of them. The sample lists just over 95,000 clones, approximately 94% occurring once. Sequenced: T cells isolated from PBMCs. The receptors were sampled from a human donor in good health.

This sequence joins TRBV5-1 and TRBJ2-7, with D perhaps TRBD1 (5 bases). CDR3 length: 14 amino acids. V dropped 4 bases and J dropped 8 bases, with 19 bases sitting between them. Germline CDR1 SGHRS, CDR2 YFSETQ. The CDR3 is CASSKTEDGQKQYF. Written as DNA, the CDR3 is TGCGCCAGCAGCAAGACAGAAGATGGACAAAAGCAGTACTTC.

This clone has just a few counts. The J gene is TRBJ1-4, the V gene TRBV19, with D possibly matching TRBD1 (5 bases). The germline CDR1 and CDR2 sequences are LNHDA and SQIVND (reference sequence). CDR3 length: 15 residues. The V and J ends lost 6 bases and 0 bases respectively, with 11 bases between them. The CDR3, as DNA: TGTGCCAGTAGGAAACAGGCTACAACTAATGAAAAACTGTTTTTT. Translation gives CASRKQATTNEKLFF.

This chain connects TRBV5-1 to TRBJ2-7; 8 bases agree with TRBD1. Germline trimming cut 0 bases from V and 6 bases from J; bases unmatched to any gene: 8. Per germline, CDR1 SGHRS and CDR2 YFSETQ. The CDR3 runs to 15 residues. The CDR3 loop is CASSLAPQGAGEQYF. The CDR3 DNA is TGCGCCAGCAGCTTGGCCCCTCAGGGGGCCGGCGAGCAGTACTTC. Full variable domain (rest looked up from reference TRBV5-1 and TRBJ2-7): KAGVTQTPRYLIKTRGQQVTLSCSPISGHRSVSWYQQTPGQGLQFLFEYFSETQRNKGNFPGRFSGRQFSNSRSEMNVSTLELGDSALYLCASSLAPQGAGEQYFGPGTRLTVT.

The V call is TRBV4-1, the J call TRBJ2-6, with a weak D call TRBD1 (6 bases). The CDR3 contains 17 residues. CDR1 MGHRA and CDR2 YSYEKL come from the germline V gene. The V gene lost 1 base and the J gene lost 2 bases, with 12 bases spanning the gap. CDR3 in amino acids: CASSQVLRTAGANVLTF. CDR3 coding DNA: TGCGCCAGCAGCCAAGTGCTCCGGACAGCTGGGGCCAACGTCCTGACTTTC.

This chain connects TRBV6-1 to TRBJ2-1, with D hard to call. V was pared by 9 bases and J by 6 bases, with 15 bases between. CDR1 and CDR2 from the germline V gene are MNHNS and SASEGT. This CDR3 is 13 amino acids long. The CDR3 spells CASYVRRFNEQFF. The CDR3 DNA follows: TGTGCCAGTTACGTGAGGCGGTTCAATGAGCAGTTCTTC.

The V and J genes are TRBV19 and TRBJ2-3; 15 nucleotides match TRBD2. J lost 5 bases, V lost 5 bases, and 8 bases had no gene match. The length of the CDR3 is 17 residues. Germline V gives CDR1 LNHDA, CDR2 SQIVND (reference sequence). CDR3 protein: CASSPGTSGGSGDTQYF. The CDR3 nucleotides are TGTGCCAGTAGTCCAGGGACTAGCGGGGGGTCGGGAGATACGCAGTATTTT.

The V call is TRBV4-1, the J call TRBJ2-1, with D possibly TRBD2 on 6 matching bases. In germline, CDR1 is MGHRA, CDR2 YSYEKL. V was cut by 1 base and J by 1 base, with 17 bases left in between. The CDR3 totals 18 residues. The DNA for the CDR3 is TGCGCCAGCAGCCAAGGTGAGGGACTCCCGCGGTCCTACAATGAGCAGTTCTTC. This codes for CASSQGEGLPRSYNEQFF.

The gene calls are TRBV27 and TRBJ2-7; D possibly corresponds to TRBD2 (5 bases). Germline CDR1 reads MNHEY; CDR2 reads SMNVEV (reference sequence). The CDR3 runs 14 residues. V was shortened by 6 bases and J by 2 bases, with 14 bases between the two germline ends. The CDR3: CASRISGIAYEQYF. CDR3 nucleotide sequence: TGTGCCAGCAGGATCTCCGGGATTGCCTACGAGCAGTACTTC.

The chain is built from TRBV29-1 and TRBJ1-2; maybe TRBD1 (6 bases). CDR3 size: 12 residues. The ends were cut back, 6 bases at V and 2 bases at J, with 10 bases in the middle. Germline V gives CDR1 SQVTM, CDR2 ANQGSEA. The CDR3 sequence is CSVAGANYGYTF. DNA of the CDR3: TGCAGCGTAGCAGGGGCGAACTATGGCTACACCTTC.

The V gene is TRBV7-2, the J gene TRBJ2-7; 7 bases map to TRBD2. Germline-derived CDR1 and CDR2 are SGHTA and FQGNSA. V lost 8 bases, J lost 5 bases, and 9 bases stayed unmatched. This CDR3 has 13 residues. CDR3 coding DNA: TGTGCCAGCGCTGAACCGCGGGGGAACGAGCAGTACTTC. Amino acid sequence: CASAEPRGNEQYF.

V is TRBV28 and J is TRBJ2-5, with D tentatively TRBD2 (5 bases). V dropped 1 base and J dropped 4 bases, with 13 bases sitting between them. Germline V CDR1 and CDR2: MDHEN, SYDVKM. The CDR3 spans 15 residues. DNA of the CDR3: TGTGCCAGCAGTTTATTTTCTCGGGGAAGAGAGACCCAGTACTTC. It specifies CASSLFSRGRETQYF.

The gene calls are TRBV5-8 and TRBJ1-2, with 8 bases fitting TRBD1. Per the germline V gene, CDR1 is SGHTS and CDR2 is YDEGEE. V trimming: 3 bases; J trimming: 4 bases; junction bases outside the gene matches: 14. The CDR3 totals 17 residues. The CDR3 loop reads CASSSLQGVDRIYGYTF. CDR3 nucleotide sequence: TGTGCCAGCAGCTCTCTACAGGGGGTTGATCGGATCTATGGCTACACCTTC. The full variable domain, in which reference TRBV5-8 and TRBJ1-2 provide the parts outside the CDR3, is EAGVTQSPTHLIKTRGQQATLRCSPISGHTSVYWYQQALGLGLQFLLWYDEGEERNRGNFPPRFSGRQFPNYSSELNVNALELEDSALYLCASSSLQGVDRIYGYTFGSGTRLTVV.

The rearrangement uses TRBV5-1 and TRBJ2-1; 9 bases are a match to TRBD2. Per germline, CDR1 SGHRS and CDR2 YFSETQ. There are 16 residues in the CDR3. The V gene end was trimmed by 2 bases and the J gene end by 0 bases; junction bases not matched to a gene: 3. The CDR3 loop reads CASSLRTSDSYNEQFF. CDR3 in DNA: TGCGCCAGCAGCTTACGGACTAGCGACTCCTACAATGAGCAGTTCTTC.

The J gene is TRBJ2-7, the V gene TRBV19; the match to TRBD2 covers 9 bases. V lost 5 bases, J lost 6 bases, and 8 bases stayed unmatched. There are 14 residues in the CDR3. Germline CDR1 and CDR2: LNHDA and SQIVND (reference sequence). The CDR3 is CASSPGTSNPEQYF. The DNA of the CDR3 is TGTGCCAGTAGTCCTGGGACTAGCAACCCCGAGCAGTACTTC.

In DNA, the CDR3 is TGTGCCAGCAGCCCCAATCACAGGGTCCATGAGCAGTTCTTC. Amino acid sequence: CASSPNHRVHEQFF. The chain joins TRBV27 to TRBJ2-1; a possible D gene is TRBD1 (6 bases). Trimming took off 6 bases at V and 8 bases at J, with 17 bases between the two ends. The CDR3 has 14 residues. CDR1 is MNHEY, CDR2 SMNVEV, per germline (reference sequence).

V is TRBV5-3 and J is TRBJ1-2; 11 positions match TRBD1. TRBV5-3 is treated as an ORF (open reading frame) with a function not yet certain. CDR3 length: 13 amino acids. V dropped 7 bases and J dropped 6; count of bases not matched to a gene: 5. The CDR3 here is CARPGQGENGYTF. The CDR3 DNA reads TGTGCCAGACCGGGACAGGGGGAAAATGGCTACACCTTC.

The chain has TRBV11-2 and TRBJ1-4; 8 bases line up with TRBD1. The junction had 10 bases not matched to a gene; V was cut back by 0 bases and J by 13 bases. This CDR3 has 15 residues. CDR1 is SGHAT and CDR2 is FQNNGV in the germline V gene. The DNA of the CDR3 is TGTGCCAGCAGCTTAGAGGACAGGGTAGGTGTGGCACTGTTTTTT. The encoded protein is CASSLEDRVGVALFF.

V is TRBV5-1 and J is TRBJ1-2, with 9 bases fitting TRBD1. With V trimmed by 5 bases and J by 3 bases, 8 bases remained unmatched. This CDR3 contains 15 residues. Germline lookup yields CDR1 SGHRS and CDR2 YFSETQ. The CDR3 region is CASRVGDREHYGYTF. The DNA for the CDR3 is TGCGCCAGCAGAGTAGGGGACAGGGAACACTATGGCTACACCTTC.

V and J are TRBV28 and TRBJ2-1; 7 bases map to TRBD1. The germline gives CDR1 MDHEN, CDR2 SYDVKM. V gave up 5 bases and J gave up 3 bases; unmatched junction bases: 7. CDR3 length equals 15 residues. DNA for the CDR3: TGTGCCAGCAGTCAAACAGGGGCGAACTACAATGAGCAGTTCTTC. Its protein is CASSQTGANYNEQFF.

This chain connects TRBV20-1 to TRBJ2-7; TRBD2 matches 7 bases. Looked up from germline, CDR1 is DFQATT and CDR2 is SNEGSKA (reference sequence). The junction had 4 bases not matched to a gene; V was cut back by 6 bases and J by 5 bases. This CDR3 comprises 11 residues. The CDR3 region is CSAPTSHEQYF. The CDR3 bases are TGCAGTGCCCCGACTAGCCACGAGCAGTACTTC.

The DNA of the CDR3 is TGTGCCAGCAGCTATGGAGCGGGGGGGCTCAACGAGCAGTACTTC. Protein product: CASSYGAGGLNEQYF. J is TRBJ2-7 and V is TRBV7-2; 10 bases match TRBD2. The germline CDR1 and CDR2 sequences are SGHTA and FQGNSA. V lost 4 bases, J lost 5 bases, and 8 bases stayed unmatched. This CDR3 is built from 15 residues.

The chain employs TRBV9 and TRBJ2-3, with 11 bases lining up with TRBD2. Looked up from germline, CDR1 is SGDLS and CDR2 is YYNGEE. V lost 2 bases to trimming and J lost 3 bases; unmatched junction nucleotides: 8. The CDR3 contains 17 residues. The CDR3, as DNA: TGTGCCAGCAGCGTTACCATAGCGGGGGGGCCTACAGATACGCAGTATTTT. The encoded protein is CASSVTIAGGPTDTQYF.